This T cell receptor (beta chain) was sequenced for a study of cytomegalovirus exposure and HLA in healthy donors. About this clone itself: What it recognizes is unknown.

The PCR made use of 60 Vbeta and 13 Jbeta primers. Original data processing: A later analysis counted 80 million or so unique TCR beta chains, 10 million to 12 million shared. Profiling relied on immunoSEQ multiplex PCR, and the TCRdb table lists in-frame clones only, not all of them. The V and J calls and clone size were taken over from that table, and D and trimming were inferred from the DNA. The table records 84,000 or so clones, over 65% of them present only once. Germline loops: CDR1 SQVTM, CDR2 ANQGSEA. This CDR3 region has 13 residues. J was trimmed by 6 bases and V by 4 bases; bases with no gene match: 6. Study findings and constraints: Within an earlier analysis, most TCR beta V segments proved productive either about 90% or about 30% of the time.

The specimen sequenced was PBMCs. V is TRBV29-1 and J is TRBJ1-2; TRBD1 matches 9 bases. This TCR was sampled from a man aged 45-65 years in good health and CMV-seronegative. CDR3 loop: CSVGDRAGHGYTF. For the CDR3, the DNA is TGCAGCGTTGGGGACAGGGCCGGACATGGCTACACCTTC.